This is a list of T cell receptor beta chains from one sample in a study of blood T cell repertoires in COVID-19. Repertoires were generated with immunoSEQ multiplex PCR, while TCRdb's copy carries only in-frame clones and drops some. Altogether approximately 98,000 clones are present, 80% to 90% being singletons, with the ten largest covering under 2.5%. Sequenced input: peripheral blood. These receptor sequences come from a human donor in a cohort sampled during active COVID-19. The CDR3 runs from the conserved cysteine through the conserved F or W. D genes are given only for firm matches. Clone size is stated in some rows and not others, as once, few, many or a class when expanded.

V	J	length	size	D	CDR3	DNA
TRBV18	TRBJ2-1	18	NA	NA	CASSTRGERMGSYNEQFF	TGTGCCAGCTCCACCCGGGGTGAGCGGATGGGCTCCTACAATGAGCAGTTCTTC
TRBV30	TRBJ1-1	13	NA	TRBD1	CAWRDRGWTEAFF	TGTGCCTGGAGGGACAGGGGGTGGACTGAAGCTTTCTTT
TRBV5-1	TRBJ1-3	16	once	TRBD1	CASSTGQGYAGNTIYF	TGCGCCAGCAGCACGGGACAGGGGTACGCTGGAAACACCATATATTTT
TRBV9	TRBJ2-2	14	NA	NA	CASSVNWNTGELFF	TGTGCCAGCAGCGTAAACTGGAACACCGGGGAGCTGTTTTTT
TRBV3-1/TRBV3-2	TRBJ2-5	16	once	NA	CASSQVSGGDQETQYF	TGTGCCAGCAGCCAAGTTAGCGGAGGGGACCAAGAGACCCAGTACTTC
TRBV28	TRBJ1-6	15	once	TRBD1	CASSLPGQGNSPLHF	TGTGCCAGCAGCTTACCGGGACAGGGTAATTCACCCCTCCACTTT
TRBV4-1	TRBJ2-3	13	once	NA	CASSPDSTDTQYF	TGCGCCAGCAGCCCGGACTCAACAGATACGCAGTATTTT
TRBV23-1	TRBJ1-2	17	NA	NA	CASSQSGRPPCPFGYTF	TGCGCCAGCAGTCAATCGGGCCGACCGCCATGCCCCTTTGGCTACACCTTC
TRBV19	TRBJ1-6	14	NA	NA	CASRADSYNSPLHF	TGTGCCAGTAGGGCGGACTCCTATAATTCACCCCTCCACTTT
TRBV6-1	TRBJ2-7	14	NA	NA	CASSEGGSPYEQYF	TGTGCCAGCAGTGAAGGAGGAAGCCCCTACGAGCAGTACTTC
TRBV5-5	TRBJ2-2	16	NA	TRBD1	CASSPGTGPPTGELFF	TGTGCCAGCAGCCCCGGGACAGGGCCCCCCACCGGGGAGCTGTTTTTT
TRBV10-2	TRBJ1-1	14	NA	TRBD1	CASSADRGGTEAFF	TGCGCCAGCAGCGCGGACAGGGGAGGGACTGAAGCTTTCTTT
TRBV7-3	TRBJ1-2	14	NA	TRBD1	CASSSGQGTNGYTF	TGTGCCAGCAGCAGTGGACAGGGGACAAATGGCTACACCTTC
TRBV18	TRBJ2-5	17	NA	TRBD2	CASSPGTSGFLQETQYF	TGTGCCAGCTCCCCCGGGACTAGCGGCTTTCTACAAGAGACCCAGTACTTC
TRBV5-1	TRBJ2-1	14	NA	NA	CASSSGGYYNEQFF	TGCGCCAGCAGCTCCGGCGGGTACTACAATGAGCAGTTCTTC
TRBV9	TRBJ1-6	13	NA	NA	CASSVRQDSPLHF	TGTGCCAGCAGCGTCCGACAGGATTCACCCCTCCACTTT
TRBV12-3/TRBV12-4	TRBJ1-1	13	few	TRBD1	CANRRGPGTEAFF	TGTGCCAACCGGAGGGGGCCCGGCACTGAAGCTTTCTTT
TRBV5-1	TRBJ1-4	15	NA	TRBD1	CASSLGGAANEKLFF	TGCGCCAGCAGCCTAGGGGGCGCAGCTAATGAAAAACTGTTTTTT
TRBV27	TRBJ1-4	13	NA	NA	CASSPVDREKLFF	TGTGCCAGCAGTCCGGTAGACAGGGAAAAACTGTTTTTT
TRBV19	TRBJ1-1	13	NA	NA	CASSLNSNTEAFF	TGTGCCAGTAGTCTCAACTCGAACACTGAAGCTTTCTTT
TRBV28	TRBJ1-5	14	few	NA	CASATPGGNQPQHF	TGTGCCAGCGCAACCCCGGGGGGCAATCAGCCCCAGCATTTT
TRBV2	TRBJ1-6	16	NA	TRBD1	CASSPSRGLGPSPLHF	TGTGCCAGTTCGCCCAGCAGGGGGCTGGGGCCTTCACCCCTCCACTTT
TRBV27	TRBJ1-5	15	NA	NA	CASSLGPLGNQPQHF	TGTGCCAGCAGTTTAGGGCCCCTTGGGAATCAGCCCCAGCATTTT
TRBV5-1	TRBJ2-3	16	NA	NA	CASSSSGQTSTDTQYF	TGCGCCAGCAGCTCTTCTGGACAGACTAGCACAGATACGCAGTATTTT
TRBV27	TRBJ1-1	15	NA	TRBD1	CASSLFARGHTEAFF	TGTGCCAGCAGTTTATTTGCCAGGGGGCACACTGAAGCTTTCTTT
TRBV5-1	TRBJ2-7	13	NA	TRBD2	CASGAGGPYEQYF	TGCGCCAGCGGAGCGGGAGGGCCCTACGAGCAGTACTTC
TRBV27	TRBJ1-1	15	NA	NA	CASSLSPQGNTEAFF	TGTGCCAGCAGTTTATCCCCACAGGGGAACACTGAAGCTTTCTTT
TRBV4-1	TRBJ2-2	15	NA	TRBD1	CASSPGQGNTGELFF	TGCGCCAGCAGCCCGGGACAGGGGAACACCGGGGAGCTGTTTTTT